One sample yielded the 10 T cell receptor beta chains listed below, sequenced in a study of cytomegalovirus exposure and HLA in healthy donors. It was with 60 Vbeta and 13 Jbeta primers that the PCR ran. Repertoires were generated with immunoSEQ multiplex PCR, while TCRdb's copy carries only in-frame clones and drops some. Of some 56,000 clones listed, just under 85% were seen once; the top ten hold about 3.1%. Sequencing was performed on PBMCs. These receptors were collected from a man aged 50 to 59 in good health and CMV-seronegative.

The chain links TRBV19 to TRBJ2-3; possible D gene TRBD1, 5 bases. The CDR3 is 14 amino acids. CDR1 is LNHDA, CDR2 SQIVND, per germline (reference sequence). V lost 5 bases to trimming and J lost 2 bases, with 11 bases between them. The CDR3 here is CASSEQGATDTQYF. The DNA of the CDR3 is TGTGCCAGTAGTGAGCAGGGTGCCACAGATACGCAGTATTTT.

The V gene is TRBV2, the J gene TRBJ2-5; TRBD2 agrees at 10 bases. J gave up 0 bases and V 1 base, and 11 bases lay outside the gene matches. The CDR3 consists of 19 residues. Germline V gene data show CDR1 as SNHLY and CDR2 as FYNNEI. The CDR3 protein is CASSEVGKPLAGDQETQYF. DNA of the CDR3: TGTGCCAGCAGTGAAGTAGGGAAGCCGCTAGCGGGGGACCAAGAGACCCAGTACTTC.

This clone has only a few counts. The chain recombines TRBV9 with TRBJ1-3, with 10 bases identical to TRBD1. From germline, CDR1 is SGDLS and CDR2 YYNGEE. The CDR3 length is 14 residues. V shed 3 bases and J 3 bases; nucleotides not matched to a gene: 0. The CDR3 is CASSGTGGGNTIYF. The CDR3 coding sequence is TGTGCCAGCAGCGGGACAGGGGGTGGAAACACCATATATTTT.

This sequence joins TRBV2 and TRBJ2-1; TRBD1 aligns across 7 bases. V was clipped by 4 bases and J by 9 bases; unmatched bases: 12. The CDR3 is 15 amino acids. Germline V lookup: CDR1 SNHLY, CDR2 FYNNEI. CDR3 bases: TGTGCCAGCAGTGTTCGGCAGGGGGACCTCGGTGAGCAGTTCTTC. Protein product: CASSVRQGDLGEQFF.

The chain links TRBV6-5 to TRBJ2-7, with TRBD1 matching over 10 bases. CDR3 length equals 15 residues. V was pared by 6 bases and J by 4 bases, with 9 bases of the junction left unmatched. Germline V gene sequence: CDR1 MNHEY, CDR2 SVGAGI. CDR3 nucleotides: TGTGCCAGCAGGACACCGGGACAGGGGTTGTACGAGCAGTACTTC. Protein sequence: CASRTPGQGLYEQYF.

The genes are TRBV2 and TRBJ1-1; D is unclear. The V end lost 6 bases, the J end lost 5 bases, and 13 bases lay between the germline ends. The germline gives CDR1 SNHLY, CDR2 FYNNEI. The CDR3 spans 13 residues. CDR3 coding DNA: TGTGCCAGCAGATTTACCTGGAGGACTGAAGCTTTCTTT. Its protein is CASRFTWRTEAFF. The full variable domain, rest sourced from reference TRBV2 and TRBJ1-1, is EPEVTQTPSHQVTQMGQEVILRCVPISNHLYFYWYRQILGQKVEFLVSFYNNEISEKSEIFDDQFSVERPDGSNFTLKIRSTKLEDSAMYFCASRFTWRTEAFFGQGTRLTVV.

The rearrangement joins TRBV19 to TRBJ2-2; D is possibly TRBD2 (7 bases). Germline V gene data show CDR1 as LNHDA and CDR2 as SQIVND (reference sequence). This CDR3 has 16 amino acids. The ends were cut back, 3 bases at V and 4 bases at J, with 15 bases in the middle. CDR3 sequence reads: CASSISGGSSTGELFF. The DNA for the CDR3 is TGTGCCAGTAGTATTTCGGGGGGCTCGAGCACCGGGGAGCTGTTTTTT.

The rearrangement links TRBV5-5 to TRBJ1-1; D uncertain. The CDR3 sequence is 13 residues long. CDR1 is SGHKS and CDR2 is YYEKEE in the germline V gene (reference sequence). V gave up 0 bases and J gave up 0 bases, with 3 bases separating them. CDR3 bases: TGTGCCAGCAGCTTGGCCGTGAACACTGAAGCTTTCTTT. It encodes CASSLAVNTEAFF.

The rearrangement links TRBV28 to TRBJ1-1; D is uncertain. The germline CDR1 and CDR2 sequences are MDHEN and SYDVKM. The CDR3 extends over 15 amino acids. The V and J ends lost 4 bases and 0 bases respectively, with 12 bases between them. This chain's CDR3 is CASSSGVGMNTEAFF. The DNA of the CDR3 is TGTGCCAGCAGTTCCGGGGTGGGGATGAACACTGAAGCTTTCTTT.

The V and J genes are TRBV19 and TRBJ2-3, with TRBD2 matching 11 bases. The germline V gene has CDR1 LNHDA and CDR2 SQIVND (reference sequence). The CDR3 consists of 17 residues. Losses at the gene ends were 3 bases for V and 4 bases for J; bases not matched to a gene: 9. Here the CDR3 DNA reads TGTGCCAGTAGTATTGTAGCGGGGGGGCCAGTCTCAGATACGCAGTATTTT. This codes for CASSIVAGGPVSDTQYF.